The 4 T cell receptor beta chains below all came from one sample that was sequenced in a study of blood T cell repertoires in COVID-19. Generated by immunoSEQ multiplex PCR, the TCRdb table keeps only in-frame clones and is missing some. The sample has around 230,000 clones; about 87% are singletons. Sequenced: PBMCs or T cells enriched from blood (not recorded which). These receptors all come from a woman in her thirties who had recovered from COVID-19.

The chain couples TRBV11-1 to TRBJ1-2; tentatively, D is TRBD1 (6 bases). Per germline, CDR1 SGHAT and CDR2 FQDESV (reference sequence). The CDR3 consists of 13 residues. Trimming took off 4 bases at V and 4 bases at J, with 10 bases between the two ends. The CDR3 DNA follows: TGTGCCAGCAGCTCCGGGACATTCTATGGCTACACCTTC. It is translated as CASSSGTFYGYTF.

V usage is TRBV19 and J usage is TRBJ1-5, with a tentative D call TRBD1 (6 bases). The CDR3 contains 15 residues. Trimming took off 4 bases at V and 2 bases at J, with 12 bases between the two ends. Germline assignment: CDR1 LNHDA and CDR2 SQIVND (reference sequence). The CDR3 loop reads CASSKTRQGNQPQHF. CDR3 bases: TGTGCCAGTAGTAAAACAAGACAGGGCAATCAGCCCCAGCATTTT.

V gene TRBV29-1 combines with J gene TRBJ1-2; 8 bases fit TRBD1. Unmatched junction bases numbered 11, after V lost 4 bases and J lost 7 bases. Germline CDR1 is SQVTM and CDR2 is ANQGSEA. The CDR3 sequence is 14 residues long. This CDR3 reads CSVGTHQGAGGYTF. For the CDR3, the DNA is TGCAGCGTTGGCACCCACCAGGGGGCGGGTGGCTACACCTTC. The complete variable domain, with remaining parts taken from reference TRBV29-1 and TRBJ1-2, reads SAVISQKPSRDICQRGTSLTIQCQVDSQVTMMFWYRQQPGQSLTLIATANQGSEATYESGFVIDKFPISRPNLTFSTLTVSNMSPEDSSIYLCSVGTHQGAGGYTFGSGTRLTVV.

This chain connects TRBV4-1 to TRBJ1-1; a possible D gene is TRBD1 (6 bases). The CDR3 is 13 amino acids. Trimming left V 5 bases short and J 6 bases short, with 13 bases between. From germline, CDR1 is MGHRA and CDR2 YSYEKL. The CDR3 loop reads CASSSIGGAEAFF. The CDR3 DNA is TGCGCCAGCAGCTCGATAGGGGGAGCTGAAGCTTTCTTT.